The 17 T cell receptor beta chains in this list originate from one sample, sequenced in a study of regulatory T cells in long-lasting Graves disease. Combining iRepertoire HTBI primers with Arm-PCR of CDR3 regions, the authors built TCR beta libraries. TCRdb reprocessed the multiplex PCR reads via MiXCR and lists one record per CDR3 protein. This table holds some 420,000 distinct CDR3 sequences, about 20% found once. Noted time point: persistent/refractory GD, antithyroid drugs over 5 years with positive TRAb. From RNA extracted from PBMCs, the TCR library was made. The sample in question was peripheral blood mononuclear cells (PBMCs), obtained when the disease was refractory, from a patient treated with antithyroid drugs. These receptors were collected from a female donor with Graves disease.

CDR3 bases: TGTGCCACCGGGGGCGGGACAGGGGTCAATGAGCAGTTCTTC. Protein: CATGGGTGVNEQFF. The chain joins TRBV12-3 or TRBV12-4 to TRBJ2-1; 10 bases line up with TRBD1. The CDR3 sequence is 14 residues long. V was clipped by 10 bases and J by 6 bases; unmatched bases: 9.

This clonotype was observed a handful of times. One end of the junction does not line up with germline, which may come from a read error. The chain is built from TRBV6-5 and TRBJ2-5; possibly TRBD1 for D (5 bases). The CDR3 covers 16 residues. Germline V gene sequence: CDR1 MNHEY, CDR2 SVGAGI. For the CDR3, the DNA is TGTGCCAGCAGTAACTCGGCAGGGCTTACCGAAGAGACCCAGTACTTC. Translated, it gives CASSNSAGLTEETQYF.

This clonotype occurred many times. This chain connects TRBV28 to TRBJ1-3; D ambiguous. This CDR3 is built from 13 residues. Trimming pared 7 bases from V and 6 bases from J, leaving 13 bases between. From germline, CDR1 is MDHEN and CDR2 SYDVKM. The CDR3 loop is CASTRPQENTIYF. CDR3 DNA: TGTGCCAGCACCCGACCGCAGGAAAACACCATATATTTT.

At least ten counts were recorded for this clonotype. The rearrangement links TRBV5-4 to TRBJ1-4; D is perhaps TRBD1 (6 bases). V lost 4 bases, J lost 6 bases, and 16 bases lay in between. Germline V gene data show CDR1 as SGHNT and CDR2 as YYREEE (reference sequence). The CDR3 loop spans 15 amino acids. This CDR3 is CASSHNRAVDEKLFF. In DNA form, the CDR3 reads TGTGCCAGCAGCCACAACAGGGCGGTGGATGAAAAACTGTTTTTT.

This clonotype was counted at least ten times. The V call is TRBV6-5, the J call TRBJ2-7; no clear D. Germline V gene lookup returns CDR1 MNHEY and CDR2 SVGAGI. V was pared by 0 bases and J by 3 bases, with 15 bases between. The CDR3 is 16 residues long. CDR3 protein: CASSYSLLRGNYEQYF. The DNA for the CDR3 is TGTGCCAGCAGTTACTCCCTACTAAGAGGAAACTACGAGCAGTACTTC.

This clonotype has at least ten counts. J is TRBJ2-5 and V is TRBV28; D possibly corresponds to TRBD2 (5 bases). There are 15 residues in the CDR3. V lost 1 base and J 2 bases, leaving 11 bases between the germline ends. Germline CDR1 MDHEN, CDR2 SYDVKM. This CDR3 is CASSLYLTGQETQYF. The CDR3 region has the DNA TGTGCCAGCAGTTTATACCTGACGGGGCAAGAGACCCAGTACTTC.

CDR3 loop: CASGSFRGDEQFF. The CDR3 DNA reads TGTGCTAGTGGTTCCTTCCGGGGGGATGAGCAGTTCTTC. The chain links TRBV12-5 to TRBJ2-1, with TRBD2 matching over 7 bases. Losses at the gene ends were 4 bases for V and 8 bases for J; bases not matched to a gene: 5. CDR1 is LGHNT and CDR2 is FRNRAP in the germline V gene. This CDR3 comprises 13 residues.

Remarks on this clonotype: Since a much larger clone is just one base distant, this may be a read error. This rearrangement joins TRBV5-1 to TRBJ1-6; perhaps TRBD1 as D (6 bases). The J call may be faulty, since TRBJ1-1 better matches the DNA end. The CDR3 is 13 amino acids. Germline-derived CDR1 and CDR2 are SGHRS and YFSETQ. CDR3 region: CASSTQGNIEAFF. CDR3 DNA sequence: TGCGCCAGCAGTACGCAGGGGAACATTGAAGCTTTCTTT.

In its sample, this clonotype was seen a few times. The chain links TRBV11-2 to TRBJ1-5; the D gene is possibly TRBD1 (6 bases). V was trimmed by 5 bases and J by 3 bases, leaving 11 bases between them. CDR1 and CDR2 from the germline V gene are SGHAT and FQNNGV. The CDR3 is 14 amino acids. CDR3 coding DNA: TGTGCCAGCAGCCCTACAGGGTACAATCAGCCCCAGCATTTT. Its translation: CASSPTGYNQPQHF.

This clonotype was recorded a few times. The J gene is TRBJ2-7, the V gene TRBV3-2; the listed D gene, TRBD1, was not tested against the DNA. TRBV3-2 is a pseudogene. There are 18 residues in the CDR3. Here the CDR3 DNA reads TGTGCCAGCAGCCAAGGGATAATGGGGACAGTCCAATGGGACGAGCAGTACTTC. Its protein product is CASSQGIMGTVQWDEQYF.

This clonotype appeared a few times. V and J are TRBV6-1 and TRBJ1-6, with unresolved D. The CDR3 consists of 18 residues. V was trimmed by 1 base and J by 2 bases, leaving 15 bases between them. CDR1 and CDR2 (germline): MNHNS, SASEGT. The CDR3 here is CASSEELSFRAYNSPLHF. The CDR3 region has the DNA TGTGCCAGCAGTGAAGAGCTAAGTTTTCGAGCCTATAATTCACCCCTCCACTTT.

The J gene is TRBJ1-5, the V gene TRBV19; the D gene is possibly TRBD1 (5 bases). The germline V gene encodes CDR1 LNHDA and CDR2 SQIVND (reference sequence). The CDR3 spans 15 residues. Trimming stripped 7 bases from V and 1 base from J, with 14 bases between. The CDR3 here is CASTSGLISNQPQHF. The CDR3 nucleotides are TGTGCCAGTACCTCGGGACTGATCAGCAATCAGCCCCAGCATTTT.

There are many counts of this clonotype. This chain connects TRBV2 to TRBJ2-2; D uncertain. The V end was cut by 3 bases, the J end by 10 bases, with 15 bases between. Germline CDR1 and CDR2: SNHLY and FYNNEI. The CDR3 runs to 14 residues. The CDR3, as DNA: TGTGCCAGCAGTGATCCGTCGGGTTGGGCGGAGCTGTTTTTT. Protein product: CASSDPSGWAELFF. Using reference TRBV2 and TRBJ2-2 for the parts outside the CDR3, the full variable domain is EPEVTQTPSHQVTQMGQEVILRCVPISNHLYFYWYRQILGQKVEFLVSFYNNEISEKSEIFDDQFSVERPDGSNFTLKIRSTKLEDSAMYFCASSDPSGWAELFFGEGSRLTVL.

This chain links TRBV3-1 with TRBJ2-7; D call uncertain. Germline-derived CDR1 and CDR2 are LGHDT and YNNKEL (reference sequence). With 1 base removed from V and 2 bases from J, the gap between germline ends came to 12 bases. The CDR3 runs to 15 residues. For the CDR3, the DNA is TGTGCCAGCAGCCAAGGAGGCGGTTTAGCCTACGAGCAGTACTTC. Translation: CASSQGGGLAYEQYF.

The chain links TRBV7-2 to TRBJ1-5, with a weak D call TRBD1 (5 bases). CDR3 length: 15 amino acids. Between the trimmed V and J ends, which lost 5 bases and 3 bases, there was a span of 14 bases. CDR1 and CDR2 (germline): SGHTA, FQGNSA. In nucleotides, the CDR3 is TGTGCCAGCAGCCCTCGACTGGGGGACAATCAGCCCCAGCATTTT. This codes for CASSPRLGDNQPQHF.

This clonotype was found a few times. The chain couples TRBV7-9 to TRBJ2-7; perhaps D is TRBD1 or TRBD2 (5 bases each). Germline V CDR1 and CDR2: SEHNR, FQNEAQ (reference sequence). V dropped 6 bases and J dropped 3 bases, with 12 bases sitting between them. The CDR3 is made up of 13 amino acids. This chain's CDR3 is CASSPGPYYEQYF. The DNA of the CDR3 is TGTGCCAGCAGTCCGGGACCTTACTACGAGCAGTACTTC.

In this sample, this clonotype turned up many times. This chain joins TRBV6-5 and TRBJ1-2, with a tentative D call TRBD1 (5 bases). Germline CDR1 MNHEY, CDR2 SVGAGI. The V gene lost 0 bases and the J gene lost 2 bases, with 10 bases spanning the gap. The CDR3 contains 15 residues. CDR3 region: CASSYSSAGNYGYTF. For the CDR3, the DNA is TGTGCCAGCAGTTACTCGAGCGCAGGGAACTATGGCTACACCTTC.